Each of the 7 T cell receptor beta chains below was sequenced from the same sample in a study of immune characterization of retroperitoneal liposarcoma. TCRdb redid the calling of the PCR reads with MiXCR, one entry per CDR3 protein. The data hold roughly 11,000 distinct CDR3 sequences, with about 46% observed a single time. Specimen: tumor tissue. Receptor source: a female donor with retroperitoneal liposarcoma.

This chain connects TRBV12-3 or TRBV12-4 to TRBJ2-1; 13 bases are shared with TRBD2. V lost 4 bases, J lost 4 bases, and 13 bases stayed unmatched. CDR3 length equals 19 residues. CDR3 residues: CASSYRPSRLAGGYNEQFF. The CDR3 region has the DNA TGTGCCAGCAGTTACCGGCCGTCCCGACTAGCGGGGGGATACAATGAGCAGTTCTTC.

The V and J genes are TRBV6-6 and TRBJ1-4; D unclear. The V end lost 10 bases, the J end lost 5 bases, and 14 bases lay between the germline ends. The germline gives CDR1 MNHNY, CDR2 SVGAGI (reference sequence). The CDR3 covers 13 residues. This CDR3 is CATKKWENEKLFF. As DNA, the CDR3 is TGTGCCACTAAGAAGTGGGAAAATGAAAAACTGTTTTTT.

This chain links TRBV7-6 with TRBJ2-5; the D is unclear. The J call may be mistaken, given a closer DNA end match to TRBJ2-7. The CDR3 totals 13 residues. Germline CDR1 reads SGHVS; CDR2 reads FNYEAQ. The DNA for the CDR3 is TGTGCCAGCAGTACCGAGGCTTTCTACGAGCAGTACTTC. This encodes CASSTEAFYEQYF.

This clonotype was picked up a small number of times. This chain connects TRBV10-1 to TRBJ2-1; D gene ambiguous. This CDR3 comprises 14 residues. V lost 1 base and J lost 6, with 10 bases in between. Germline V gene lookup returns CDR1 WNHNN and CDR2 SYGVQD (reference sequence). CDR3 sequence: CASSEFLVGNEQFF. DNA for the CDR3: TGCGCCAGCAGTGAGTTCCTAGTCGGCAATGAGCAGTTCTTC.

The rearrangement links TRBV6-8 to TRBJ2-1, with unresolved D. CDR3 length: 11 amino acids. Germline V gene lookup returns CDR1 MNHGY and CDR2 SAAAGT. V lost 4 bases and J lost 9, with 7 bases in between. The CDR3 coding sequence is TGTGCCAGCAGTTTTAAGGGTGAGCAGTTCTTC. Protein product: CASSFKGEQFF.

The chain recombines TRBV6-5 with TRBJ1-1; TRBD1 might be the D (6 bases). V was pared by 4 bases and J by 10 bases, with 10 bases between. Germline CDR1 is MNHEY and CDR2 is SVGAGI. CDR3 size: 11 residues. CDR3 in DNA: TGTGCCAGCAGTTTGGGGGCGGTAGCTTTCTTT. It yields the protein CASSLGAVAFF.

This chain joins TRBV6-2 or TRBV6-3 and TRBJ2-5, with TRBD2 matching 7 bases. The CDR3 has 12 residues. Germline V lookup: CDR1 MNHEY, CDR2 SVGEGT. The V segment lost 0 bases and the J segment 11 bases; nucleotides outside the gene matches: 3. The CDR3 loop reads CASSYSAGEQYF. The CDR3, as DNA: TGTGCCAGCAGTTACTCCGCGGGAGAGCAGTACTTC.